This is a list of T cell receptor beta chains from one sample in a study of blood T cell repertoires in COVID-19. Some clones are missing from TCRdb's copy, which holds only in-frame ones; the method was immunoSEQ multiplex PCR. Found here are fewer than 400,000 clones, approximately 85% of them singletons; the top ten hold about 2%. Specimen: PBMCs or T cells enriched from blood (not recorded which). Receptor source: a man aged 25 to 45 who had recovered from COVID-19. Both conserved end residues are part of each CDR3.

V gene,J gene,CDR3 protein
TRBV29-1,TRBJ1-2,CSVEAPGQGNGYTF
TRBV24-1,TRBJ2-1,CATRQGAGNEQFF
TRBV5-1,TRBJ1-4,CASSWTGPNEKLFF
TRBV7-2,TRBJ2-7,CASSSTTSGEQYF
TRBV11-2,TRBJ2-1,CASSSPTSVAYNEQFF
TRBV5-4,TRBJ1-2,CASSLKQARDGYTF
TRBV9,TRBJ2-7,CASSPGAAGPYEQYF
TRBV7-2,TRBJ2-7,CASSFSGGVYEQYF
TRBV3-1/TRBV3-2,TRBJ2-7,CASSQDQDRPYEQYF
TRBV5-1,TRBJ2-7,CASSRTGTGIEQYF
TRBV14,TRBJ2-7,CASSQNAGNEQYF
TRBV20-1,TRBJ1-5,CATGVGQPQHF
TRBV7-2,TRBJ2-7,CASSSGSIYEQYF
TRBV16,TRBJ2-6,CASSDERGQPFSGANVLTF
TRBV5-1,TRBJ1-3,CASSTRGSGNTIYF
TRBV6-5,TRBJ2-3,CASSRTRGGLDTQYF
TRBV7-9,TRBJ1-3,CASSIGGTGGLGNTIYF
TRBV18,TRBJ2-2,CASSPPAGITGELFF
TRBV20-1,TRBJ1-1,CSARQGPEAFF
TRBV6-2/TRBV6-3,TRBJ1-5,CASSYTGLIVQPQHF
TRBV10-3,TRBJ1-1,CAISSGGTEAFF
TRBV7-9,TRBJ2-1,CASSLALLAASYNEQFF
TRBV30,TRBJ2-7,CAWDTGTFTPMTF
TRBV19,TRBJ1-1,CASSIVIGAEAFF
TRBV6-6,TRBJ2-7,CASSYSQGTYEQYF
TRBV11-2,TRBJ1-1,CASSLGYSGEAFF
TRBV7-2,TRBJ1-4,CASSFTGQGYQKLFF
TRBV5-4,TRBJ2-7,CASSLPGTVGYEQYF
TRBV12-3/TRBV12-4,TRBJ1-1,CASSLSIQAGTFF
TRBV19,TRBJ1-1,CASGKGQAPGEAFF
TRBV27,TRBJ2-7,CATIGGDSYEQYF
TRBV30,TRBJ1-5,CAWSPTISATWSQPQHF
TRBV2,TRBJ1-1,CATSRQGWNTEAFF
TRBV6-2/TRBV6-3,TRBJ1-4,CASRQAVTGEKLFF
TRBV5-1,TRBJ2-7,CASSLGSGRGSYEQYF
TRBV14,TRBJ2-3,CASSRMGGPSDTQYF
TRBV6-4,TRBJ2-3,CASSLTSGGTDTQYF
TRBV2,TRBJ1-1,CARTGGVKNTEAFF